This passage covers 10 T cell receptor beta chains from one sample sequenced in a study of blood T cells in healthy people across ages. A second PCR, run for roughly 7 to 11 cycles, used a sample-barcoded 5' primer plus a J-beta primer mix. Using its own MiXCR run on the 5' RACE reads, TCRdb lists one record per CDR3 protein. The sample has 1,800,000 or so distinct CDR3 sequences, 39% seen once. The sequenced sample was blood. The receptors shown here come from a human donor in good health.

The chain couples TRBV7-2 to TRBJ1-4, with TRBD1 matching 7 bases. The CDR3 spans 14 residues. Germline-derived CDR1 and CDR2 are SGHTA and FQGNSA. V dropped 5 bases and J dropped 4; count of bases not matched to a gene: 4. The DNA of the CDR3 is TGTGCCAGCAGCGCGGGACAGAATAATGAAAAACTGTTTTTT. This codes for CASSAGQNNEKLFF.

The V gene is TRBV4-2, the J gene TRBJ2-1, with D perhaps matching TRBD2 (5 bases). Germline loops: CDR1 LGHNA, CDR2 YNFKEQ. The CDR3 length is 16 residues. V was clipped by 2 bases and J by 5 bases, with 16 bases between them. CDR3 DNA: TGTGCCAGCAGCCAACCACTTCGGTCCGGGAACAATGAGCAGTTCTTC. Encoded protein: CASSQPLRSGNNEQFF.

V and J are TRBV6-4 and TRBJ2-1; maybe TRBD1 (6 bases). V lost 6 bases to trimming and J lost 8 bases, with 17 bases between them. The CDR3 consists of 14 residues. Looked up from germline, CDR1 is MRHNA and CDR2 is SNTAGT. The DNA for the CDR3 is TGTGCCAGCAGCGCCTCCGCAGGGGTGGATGAGCAGTTCTTC. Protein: CASSASAGVDEQFF.

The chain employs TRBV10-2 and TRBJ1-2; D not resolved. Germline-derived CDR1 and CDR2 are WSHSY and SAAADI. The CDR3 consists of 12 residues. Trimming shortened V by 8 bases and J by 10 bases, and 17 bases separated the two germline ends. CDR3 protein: CASRVKYDDYTF. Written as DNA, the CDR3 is TGCGCCAGCCGGGTGAAATATGATGACTACACCTTC.

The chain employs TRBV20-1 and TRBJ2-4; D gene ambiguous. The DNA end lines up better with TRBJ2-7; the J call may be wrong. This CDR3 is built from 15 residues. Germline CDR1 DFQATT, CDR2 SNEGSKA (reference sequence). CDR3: CSAITQQTTNYEQYF. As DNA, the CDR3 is TGCAGTGCCATAACCCAGCAAACAACTAACTACGAGCAGTACTTC.

The DNA of the CDR3 is TGTGCCAGCAGCGTACTAGCGGGGGTAAATGAGCAGTTCTTC. It codes for CASSVLAGVNEQFF. J is TRBJ2-1 and V is TRBV28, with TRBD2 identical over 11 bases. The J segment lost 7 bases and the V segment lost 6 bases, leaving 5 bases of the junction unmatched. This CDR3 comprises 14 residues. Per germline, CDR1 MDHEN and CDR2 SYDVKM.

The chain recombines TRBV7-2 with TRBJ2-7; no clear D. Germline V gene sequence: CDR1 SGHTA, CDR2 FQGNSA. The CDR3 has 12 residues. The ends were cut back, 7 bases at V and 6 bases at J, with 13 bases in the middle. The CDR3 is CASTSLGLEQYF. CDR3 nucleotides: TGTGCCAGCACCTCCCTTGGGCTCGAGCAGTACTTC. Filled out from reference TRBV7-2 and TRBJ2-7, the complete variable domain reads GAGVSQSPSNKVTEKGKDVELRCDPISGHTALYWYRQSLGQGLEFLIYFQGNSAPDKSGLPSDRFSAERTGGSVSTLTIQRTQQEDSAVYLCASTSLGLEQYFGPGTRLTVT.

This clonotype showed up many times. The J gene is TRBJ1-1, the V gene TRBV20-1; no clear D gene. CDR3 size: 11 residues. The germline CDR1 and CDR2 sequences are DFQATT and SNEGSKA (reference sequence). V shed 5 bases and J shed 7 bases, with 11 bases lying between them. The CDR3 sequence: CSALDVREAFF. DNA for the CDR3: TGCAGTGCTTTGGACGTACGTGAAGCTTTCTTT.

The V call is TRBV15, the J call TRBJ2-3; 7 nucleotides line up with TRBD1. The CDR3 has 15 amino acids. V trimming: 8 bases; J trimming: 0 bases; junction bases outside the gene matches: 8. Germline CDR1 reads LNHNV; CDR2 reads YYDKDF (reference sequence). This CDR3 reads CATDRGGLSTDTQYF. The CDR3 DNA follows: TGTGCCACCGATAGAGGGGGCCTTAGCACAGATACGCAGTATTTT.

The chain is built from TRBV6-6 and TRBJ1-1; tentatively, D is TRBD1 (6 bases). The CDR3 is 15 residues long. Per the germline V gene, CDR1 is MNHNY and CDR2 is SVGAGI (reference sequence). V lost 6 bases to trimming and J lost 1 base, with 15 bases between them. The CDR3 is CASRGPDSANTEAFF. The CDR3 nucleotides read TGTGCCAGCAGGGGCCCGGACAGTGCGAACACTGAAGCTTTCTTT.